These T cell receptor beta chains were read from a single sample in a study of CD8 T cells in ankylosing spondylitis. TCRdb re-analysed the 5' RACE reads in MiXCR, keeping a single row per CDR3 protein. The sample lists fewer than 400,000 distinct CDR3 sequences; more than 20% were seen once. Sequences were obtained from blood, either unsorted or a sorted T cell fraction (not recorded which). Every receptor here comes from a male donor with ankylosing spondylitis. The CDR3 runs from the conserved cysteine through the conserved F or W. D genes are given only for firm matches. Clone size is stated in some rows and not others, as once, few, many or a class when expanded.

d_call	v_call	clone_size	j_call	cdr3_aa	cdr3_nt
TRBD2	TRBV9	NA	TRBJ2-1	CASSVVTSGNEQFF	TGTGCCAGCAGCGTAGTGACTAGCGGCAATGAGCAGTTCTTC
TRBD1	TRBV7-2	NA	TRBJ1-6	CASSLEQGGVSPLHF	TGTGCCAGCAGCTTGGAACAGGGGGGAGTTTCACCCCTCCACTTT
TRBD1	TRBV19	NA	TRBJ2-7	CASSRTGQGSSYEQYF	TGTGCCAGTAGTAGGACGGGACAGGGGAGCTCCTACGAGCAGTACTTC
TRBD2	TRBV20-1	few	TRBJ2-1	CSARSSGEVFEQFF	TGCAGTGCTAGATCGAGCGGGGAGGTATTTGAGCAGTTCTTC
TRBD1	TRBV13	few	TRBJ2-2	CASNHFLGPTDRVYTGELFF	TGTGCCAGCAACCATTTTTTGGGGCCAACGGACAGGGTTTACACCGGGGAGCTGTTTTTT
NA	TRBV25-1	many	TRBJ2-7	CASSGRRDIPYEQYF	TGTGCCAGCAGCGGACGCCGTGACATCCCCTACGAGCAGTACTTC
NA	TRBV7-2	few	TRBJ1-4	CGEEKLFF	TGTGGAGAGGAAAAACTGTTTTTT
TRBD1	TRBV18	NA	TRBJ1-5	CASSETGGQLNQPQHF	TGTGCCAGCTCAGAAACCGGGGGACAGCTCAATCAGCCCCAGCATTTT
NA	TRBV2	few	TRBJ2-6	CASSADIAGANVLTF	TGTGCCAGCAGCGCCGACATCGCTGGGGCCAACGTCCTGACTTTC
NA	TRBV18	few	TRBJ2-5	CASSPGTDRGTQYF	TGTGCCAGCTCACCAGGGACCGACCGGGGGACCCAGTACTTC
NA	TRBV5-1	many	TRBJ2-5	CASSLAGGGETQYF	TGCGCCAGCAGCTTGGCAGGTGGGGGAGAGACCCAGTACTTC
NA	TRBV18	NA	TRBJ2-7	CASSPTTSGAEQYF	TGTGCCAGCTCACCAACCACGTCCGGGGCCGAGCAGTACTTC
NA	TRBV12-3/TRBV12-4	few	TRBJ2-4	CASSSTPAAKNIQYF	TGTGCCAGCAGTTCGACTCCGGCCGCCAAAAACATTCAGTACTTC
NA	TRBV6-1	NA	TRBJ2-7	CASSEGGGPYEQYF	TGTGCCAGCAGTGAAGGCGGGGGCCCCTACGAGCAGTACTTC
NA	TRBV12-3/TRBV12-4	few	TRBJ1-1	CASSLPRGNTEAFF	TGTGCCAGCAGCCTCCCAAGGGGTAACACTGAAGCTTTCTTT
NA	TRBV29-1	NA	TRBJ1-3	CSVNGLLSGNTIYF	TGCAGCGTAAATGGACTACTCTCTGGAAACACCATATATTTT
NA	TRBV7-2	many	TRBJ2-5	CASSPSETQYF	TGTGCCAGCAGCCCCTCGGAGACCCAGTACTTC
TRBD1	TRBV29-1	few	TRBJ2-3	CSVETGTGGDTQYF	TGCAGCGTTGAAACCGGGACAGGGGGAGATACGCAGTATTTT
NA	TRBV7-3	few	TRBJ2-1	CASSWGNHEQFF	TGTGCCAGCAGCTGGGGGAACCATGAGCAGTTCTTC
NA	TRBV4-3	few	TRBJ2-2	CASSQVLGWGTGELFF	TGCGCCAGCAGCCAAGTCCTAGGATGGGGCACCGGGGAGCTGTTTTTT
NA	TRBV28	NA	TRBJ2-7	CASSPRGLAYEQYF	TGTGCCAGCAGTCCCCGGGGTCTAGCGTACGAGCAGTACTTC
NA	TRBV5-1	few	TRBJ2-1	CASSRWAGSDEQFF	TGCGCCAGCAGCCGCTGGGCTGGGTCAGATGAGCAGTTCTTC
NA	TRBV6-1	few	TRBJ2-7	CATLRAGSYEQYF	TGTGCCACTCTCCGGGCGGGGTCCTACGAGCAGTACTTC
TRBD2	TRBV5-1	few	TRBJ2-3	CASSWEGRADTQYF	TGCGCCAGCAGCTGGGAGGGCAGGGCAGATACGCAGTATTTT
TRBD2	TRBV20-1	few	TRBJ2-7	CSAPRLAYEQYF	TGCAGTGCCCCCCGACTAGCTTACGAGCAGTACTTC
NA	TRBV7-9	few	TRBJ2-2	CASSLGLPNTGELFF	TGTGCCAGCAGCTTGGGACTTCCGAACACCGGGGAGCTGTTTTTT
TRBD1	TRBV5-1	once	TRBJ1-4	CASSTGQGNEKLFF	TGCGCCAGCAGCACCGGACAGGGTAACGAAAAACTGTTTTTT
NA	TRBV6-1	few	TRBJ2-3	CASFVRRSGDTQYF	TGTGCCAGCTTTGTGCGGCGGTCGGGAGATACGCAGTATTTT
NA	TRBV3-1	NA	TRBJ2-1	CASSQDPTTNEQFF	TGTGCCAGCAGCCAAGATCCTACGACCAATGAGCAGTTCTTC
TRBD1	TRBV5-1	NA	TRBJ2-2	CASSGQGTEITGELFF	TGCGCCAGCAGCGGTCAAGGGACAGAAATCACCGGGGAGCTGTTTTTT
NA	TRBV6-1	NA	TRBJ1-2	CASTNSAGNGYTF	TGTGCCAGCACCAACTCAGCGGGCAATGGCTACACCTTC
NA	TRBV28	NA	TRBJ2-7	CASSLRGEEQYF	TGTGCCAGCAGCTTAAGGGGGGAAGAGCAGTACTTC
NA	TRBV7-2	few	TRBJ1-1	CASSFSIDTEAFF	TGTGCCAGCAGCTTTTCGATAGACACTGAAGCTTTCTTT
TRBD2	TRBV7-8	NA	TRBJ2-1	CASSRGVAGTLWNEQFF	TGTGCCAGCAGTAGGGGAGTAGCGGGCACCCTCTGGAATGAGCAGTTCTTC
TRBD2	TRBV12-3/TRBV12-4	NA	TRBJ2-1	CASSFLADWDNEQFF	TGTGCCAGCAGTTTTCTAGCGGATTGGGACAATGAGCAGTTCTTC
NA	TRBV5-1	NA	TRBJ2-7	CASSLKHEQYF	TGCGCCAGCAGCTTAAAGCACGAGCAGTACTTC
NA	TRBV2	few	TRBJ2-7	CASSERPTSYEQYF	TGTGCCAGCAGTGAAAGGCCCACGTCCTACGAGCAGTACTTC
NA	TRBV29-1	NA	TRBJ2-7	CSVMTATYEQYF	TGCAGCGTCATGACAGCCACCTACGAGCAGTACTTC
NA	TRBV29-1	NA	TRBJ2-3	CSVEDPPSTDTQYF	TGCAGCGTTGAAGATCCACCGAGCACAGATACGCAGTATTTT
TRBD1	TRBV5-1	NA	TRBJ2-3	CASSFAPGQGADTQYF	TGCGCCAGCAGCTTCGCCCCGGGGCAGGGGGCAGATACGCAGTATTTT
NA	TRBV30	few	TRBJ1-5	CAWSVRGAHQPQHF	TGTGCCTGGAGTGTACGGGGGGCCCATCAGCCCCAGCATTTT
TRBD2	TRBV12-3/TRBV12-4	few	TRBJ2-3	CASSRGRGTDTQYF	TGTGCCAGCAGTCGCGGGAGAGGTACAGATACGCAGTATTTT
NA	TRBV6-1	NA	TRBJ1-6	CASRITATPAPLHF	TGTGCCAGCAGGATAACAGCAACTCCGGCGCCCCTCCACTTT
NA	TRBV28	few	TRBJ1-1	CASSSPPEDGEAFF	TGTGCCAGCAGTTCACCCCCCGAGGACGGTGAAGCTTTCTTT
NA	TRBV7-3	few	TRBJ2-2	CASSLVEGNTGELFF	TGTGCCAGCAGCTTAGTGGAAGGGAACACCGGGGAGCTGTTTTTT
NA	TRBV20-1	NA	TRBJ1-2	CSARDVSYGYTF	TGCAGTGCTAGAGATGTCAGCTATGGCTACACCTTC
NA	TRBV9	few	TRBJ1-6	CASSVGWELASPLHF	TGTGCCAGCAGCGTAGGGTGGGAACTCGCCTCACCCCTCCACTTT
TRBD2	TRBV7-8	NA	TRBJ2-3	CASSGRTSGRTDTQYF	TGTGCCAGCAGCGGAAGGACTAGCGGGAGGACAGATACGCAGTATTTT
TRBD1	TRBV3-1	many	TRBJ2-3	CASSPGTGFTDTQYF	TGTGCCAGCAGCCCCGGGACAGGGTTCACAGATACGCAGTATTTT
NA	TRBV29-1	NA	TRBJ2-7	CSVVQRGNTYEQYF	TGCAGCGTCGTTCAAAGGGGGAATACCTACGAGCAGTACTTC
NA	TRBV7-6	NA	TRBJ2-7	CASSSRGIPHEQYF	TGTGCCAGCAGCTCTAGAGGGATCCCCCACGAGCAGTACTTC